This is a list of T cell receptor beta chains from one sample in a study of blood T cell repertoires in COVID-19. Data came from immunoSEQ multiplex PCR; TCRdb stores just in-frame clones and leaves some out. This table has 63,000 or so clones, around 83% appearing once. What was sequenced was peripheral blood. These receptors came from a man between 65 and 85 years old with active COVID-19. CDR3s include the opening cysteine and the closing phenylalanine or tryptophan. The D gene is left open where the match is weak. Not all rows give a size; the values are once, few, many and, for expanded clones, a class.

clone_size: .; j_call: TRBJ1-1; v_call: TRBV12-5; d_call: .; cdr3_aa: CASTAGWTEAFF; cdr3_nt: TGTGCTAGTACCGCAGGGTGGACTGAAGCTTTCTTT
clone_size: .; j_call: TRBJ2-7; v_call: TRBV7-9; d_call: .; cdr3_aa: CASSLVGPRDEQYF; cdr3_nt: TGTGCCAGCAGCTTAGTCGGGCCGAGGGACGAGCAGTACTTC
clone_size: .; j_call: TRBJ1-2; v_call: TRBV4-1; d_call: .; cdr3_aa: CASSQPGGANYGYTF; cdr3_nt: TGCGCCAGCAGCCAACCCGGGGGGGCTAACTATGGCTACACCTTC
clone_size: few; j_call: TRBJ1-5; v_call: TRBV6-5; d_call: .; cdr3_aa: CASTERGLQPQHF; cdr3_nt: TGTGCCAGCACCGAACGAGGGTTACAGCCCCAGCATTTT
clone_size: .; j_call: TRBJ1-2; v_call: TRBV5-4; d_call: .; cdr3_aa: CASSLGGGEGYTF; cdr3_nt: TGTGCCAGCAGCTTGGGGGGCGGGGAGGGCTACACCTTC
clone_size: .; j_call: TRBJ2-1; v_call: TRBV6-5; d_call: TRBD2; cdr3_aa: CASSPGLAGGYEQFF; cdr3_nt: TGTGCCAGCAGCCCGGGACTAGCGGGAGGGTATGAGCAGTTCTTC
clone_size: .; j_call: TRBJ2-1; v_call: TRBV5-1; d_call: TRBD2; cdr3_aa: CASSLRLAGTGNEQFF; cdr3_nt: TGCGCCAGCAGCTTGCGACTAGCGGGAACGGGGAATGAGCAGTTCTTC
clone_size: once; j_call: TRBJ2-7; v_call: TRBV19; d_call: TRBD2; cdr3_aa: CASGGGTSYEQYF; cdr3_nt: TGTGCCAGTGGGGGGGGGACCTCCTACGAGCAGTACTTC
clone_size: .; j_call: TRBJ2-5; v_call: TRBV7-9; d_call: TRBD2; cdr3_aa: CASSFTSGRQETQYF; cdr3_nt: TGTGCCAGCAGCTTCACTAGCGGGAGGCAAGAGACCCAGTACTTC
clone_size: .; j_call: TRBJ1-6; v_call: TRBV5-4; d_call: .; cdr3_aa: CASTIGGGSSNSPLHF; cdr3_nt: TGTGCCAGCACCATAGGGGGGGGGAGTTCTAATTCACCCCTCCACTTT
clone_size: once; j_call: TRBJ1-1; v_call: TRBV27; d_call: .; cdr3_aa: CASTPPGNTEAFF; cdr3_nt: TGTGCCAGCACCCCCCCGGGGAACACTGAAGCTTTCTTT
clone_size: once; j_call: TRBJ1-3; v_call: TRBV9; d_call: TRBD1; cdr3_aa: CASSVGGVGQYGNTIYF; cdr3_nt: TGTGCCAGCAGCGTGGGGGGAGTGGGACAGTATGGAAACACCATATATTTT
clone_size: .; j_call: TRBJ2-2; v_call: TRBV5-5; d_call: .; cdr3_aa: CASSLAGGAATGELFF; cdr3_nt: TGTGCCAGCAGCTTGGCTGGGGGGGCTGCCACCGGGGAGCTGTTTTTT
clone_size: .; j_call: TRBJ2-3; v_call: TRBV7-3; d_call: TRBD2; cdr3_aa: CASSRVAGGKTTDTQYF; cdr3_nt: TGTGCCAGCAGCCGCGTAGCGGGAGGCAAAACCACAGATACGCAGTATTTT
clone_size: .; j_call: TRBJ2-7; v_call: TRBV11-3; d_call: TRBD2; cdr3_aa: CASSLVASGASYEQYF; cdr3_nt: TGTGCCAGCAGCTTAGTGGCTAGCGGGGCCTCCTACGAGCAGTACTTC
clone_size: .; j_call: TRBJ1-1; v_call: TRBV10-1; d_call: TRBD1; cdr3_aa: CASSFRPGQGSVNTEAFF; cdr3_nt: TGCGCCAGCAGTTTCCGACCGGGACAGGGGTCGGTGAACACTGAAGCTTTCTTT
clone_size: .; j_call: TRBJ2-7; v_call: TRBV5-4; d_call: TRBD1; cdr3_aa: CASSLAGGQGSYEQYF; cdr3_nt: TGTGCCAGCAGCTTGGCAGGGGGACAGGGATCCTACGAGCAGTACTTC
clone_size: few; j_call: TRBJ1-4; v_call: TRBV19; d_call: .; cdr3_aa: CASRARQADNEKLFF; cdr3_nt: TGTGCCAGCCGAGCAAGACAGGCCGATAATGAAAAACTGTTTTTT
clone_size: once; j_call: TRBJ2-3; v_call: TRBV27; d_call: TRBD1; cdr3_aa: CASSLLGQGGTDTQYF; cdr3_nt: TGTGCCAGCAGTTTACTAGGACAGGGGGGCACAGATACGCAGTATTTT
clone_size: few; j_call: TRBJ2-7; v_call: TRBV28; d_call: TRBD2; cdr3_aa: CASSSPDGRYEQYF; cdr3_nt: TGTGCCAGCAGTTCACCAGACGGGAGGTACGAGCAGTACTTC
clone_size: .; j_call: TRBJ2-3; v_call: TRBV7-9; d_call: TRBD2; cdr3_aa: CASSGGSGSRTQYF; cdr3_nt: TGTGCCAGCAGCGGAGGCAGCGGGAGTCGGACGCAGTATTTT
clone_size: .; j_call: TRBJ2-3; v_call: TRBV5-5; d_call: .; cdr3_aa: CASSLAWLSTDTQYF; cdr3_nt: TGTGCCAGCAGCTTGGCCTGGCTTAGCACAGATACGCAGTATTTT
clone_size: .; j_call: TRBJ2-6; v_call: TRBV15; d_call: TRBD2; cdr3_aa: CATSAGGAGLSGANVLTF; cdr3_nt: TGTGCCACCAGCGCCGGGGGGGCGGGACTCTCTGGGGCCAACGTCCTGACTTTC
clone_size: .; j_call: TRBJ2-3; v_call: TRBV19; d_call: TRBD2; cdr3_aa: CASSTSGRAPTDTQYF; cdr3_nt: TGTGCCAGTAGTACCAGCGGGAGGGCCCCCACAGATACGCAGTATTTT
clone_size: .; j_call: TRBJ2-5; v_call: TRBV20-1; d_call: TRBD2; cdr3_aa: CSASVPAGGPETQYF; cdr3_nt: TGCAGTGCTAGTGTCCCAGCGGGAGGGCCGGAGACCCAGTACTTC
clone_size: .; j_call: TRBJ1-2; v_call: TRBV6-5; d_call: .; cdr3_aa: CASIPRASLGYTF; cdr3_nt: TGTGCCAGCATACCACGCGCGTCTCTTGGCTACACCTTC
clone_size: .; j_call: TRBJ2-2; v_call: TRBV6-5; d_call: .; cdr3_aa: CASSWGGPNTGELFF; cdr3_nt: TGTGCCAGCAGTTGGGGCGGACCAAACACCGGGGAGCTGTTTTTT
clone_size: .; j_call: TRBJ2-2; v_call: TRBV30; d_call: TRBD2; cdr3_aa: CPTSGHTGELFF; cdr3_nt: TGCCCTACTAGCGGTCACACCGGGGAGCTGTTTTTT
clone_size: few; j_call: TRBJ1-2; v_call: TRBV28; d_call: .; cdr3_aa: CASSLVGPAAGGYTF; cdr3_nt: TGTGCCAGCAGTTTAGTAGGCCCCGCAGCGGGAGGCTACACCTTC
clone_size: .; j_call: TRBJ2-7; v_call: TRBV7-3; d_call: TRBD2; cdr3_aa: CASSGREGSQTYEQYF; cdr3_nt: TGTGCCAGCAGCGGGAGGGAGGGCAGTCAAACCTACGAGCAGTACTTC